One and the same sample provided the 12 T cell receptor beta chains below, sequenced in a study of blood T cell repertoires in COVID-19. Libraries were prepared by immunoSEQ multiplex PCR; TCRdb keeps only in-frame clonotypes and omits some of them. The sample has over 150,000 clones, about 88% seen once. The specimen was peripheral blood. These TCRs come from a man aged 40-55 years with acute or convalescent COVID-19.

This sequence joins TRBV6-6 and TRBJ2-6; 8 bases agree with TRBD2. The CDR3 loop spans 12 amino acids. V gave up 5 bases and J gave up 18 bases; unmatched junction bases: 9. CDR1 and CDR2 (germline): MNHNY, SVGAGI (reference sequence). In DNA form, the CDR3 reads TGTGCCAGCAGTACTTCCCCGGGACTAGAGACTTTC. Its translation is CASSTSPGLETF.

The genes are TRBV20-1 and TRBJ2-3, with 9 nucleotides matching TRBD2. After removal of 3 bases from V and 4 bases from J, the junction contained 8 bases not matched to a gene. The germline V gene encodes CDR1 DFQATT and CDR2 SNEGSKA (reference sequence). This CDR3 is 15 amino acids long. This chain's CDR3 is CSASSSGGLPDTQYF. CDR3 nucleotides: TGCAGTGCTAGTTCCAGCGGGGGGCTTCCAGATACGCAGTATTTT.

CDR3 nucleotide sequence: TGTGCCGGGGGAGGAGCGGGGCACCTATTGGATACGCAGTATTTT. This codes for CAGGGAGHLLDTQYF. This sequence joins TRBV5-8 and TRBJ2-3, with 7 bases identical to TRBD2. The CDR3 has 15 residues. The germline gives CDR1 SGHTS, CDR2 YDEGEE. The J segment lost 6 bases and the V segment lost 10 bases, leaving 17 bases of the junction unmatched.

This chain uses TRBV6-6 with TRBJ1-6; D is possibly TRBD1 (5 bases). CDR3 size: 17 residues. Germline loops: CDR1 MNHNY, CDR2 SVGAGI (reference sequence). Trimming stripped 5 bases from V and 3 bases from J, with 17 bases between. CDR3 in amino acids: CASSHQDTPVYNSPLHF. The CDR3, as DNA: TGTGCCAGCAGTCACCAGGACACACCAGTCTATAATTCACCCCTCCACTTT.

This clone appeared a single time. The V call is TRBV9, the J call TRBJ2-1; 9 bases are shared with TRBD2. V trimming: 5 bases; J trimming: 9 bases; junction bases outside the gene matches: 12. Germline V gene lookup returns CDR1 SGDLS and CDR2 YYNGEE. The CDR3 is made up of 15 amino acids. The CDR3 here is CASSGGGGAGGEQFF. The CDR3 DNA sequence: TGTGCCAGCAGTGGTGGCGGGGGGGCTGGAGGTGAGCAGTTCTTC.

V usage is TRBV28 and J usage is TRBJ1-2, with D possibly being TRBD1 (6 bases). V was shortened by 5 bases and J by 4 bases, with 26 bases between the two germline ends. This CDR3 has 18 amino acids. CDR1 and CDR2 from the germline V gene are MDHEN and SYDVKM. The CDR3 DNA is TGTGCCAGCAGTGGCCTTCTGGAGGCCCAGGGGACCATCTATGGCTACACCTTC. Its protein product is CASSGLLEAQGTIYGYTF.

This chain uses TRBV10-3 with TRBJ1-2; D ambiguous. In germline, CDR1 is ENHRY, CDR2 SYGVKD. The V and J ends lost 6 bases and 4 bases respectively, with 12 bases between them. CDR3 size: 13 residues. The CDR3 is CAISREVLYGYTF. Written as DNA, the CDR3 is TGTGCCATCAGCCGGGAAGTTCTCTATGGCTACACCTTC.

This chain links TRBV15 with TRBJ2-2; 9 bases agree with TRBD1. This CDR3 is built from 18 residues. Losses at the gene ends were 3 bases for V and 4 bases for J; bases not matched to a gene: 12. Germline CDR1 reads LNHNV; CDR2 reads YYDKDF (reference sequence). Here the CDR3 DNA reads TGTGCCACCAGCAGCCCCCGGTGGGGGACAGGGACCACCGGGGAGCTGTTTTTT. Translated: CATSSPRWGTGTTGELFF.

This clone was seen a single time. The chain combines TRBV11-1 with TRBJ2-3, with D tentatively TRBD1 (5 bases). There are 14 residues in the CDR3. From germline, CDR1 is SGHAT and CDR2 FQDESV (reference sequence). Trimming took 3 bases from V and 2 from J, leaving 9 bases between them. The CDR3 region is CASSFQGFTDTQYF. The CDR3 bases are TGTGCCAGCAGCTTTCAGGGTTTCACAGATACGCAGTATTTT.

The chain uses TRBV6-1 and TRBJ1-2; D possibly corresponds to TRBD1 (6 bases). V gave up 0 bases and J gave up 9 bases, with 11 bases separating them. The CDR3 extends over 13 amino acids. Germline V gives CDR1 MNHNS, CDR2 SASEGT. The CDR3 is CASSEAQGKSYTF. CDR3 DNA sequence: TGTGCCAGCAGTGAAGCGCAGGGGAAGAGCTACACCTTC.

The chain uses TRBV2 and TRBJ1-2; possibly TRBD1 for D (6 bases). CDR1 is SNHLY, CDR2 FYNNEI, per germline. This CDR3 has 14 amino acids. V shed 6 bases and J shed 3 bases, with 14 bases lying between them. CDR3 in DNA: TGTGCCAGCAGATTGGACAGTACATACTATGGCTACACCTTC. It translates to CASRLDSTYYGYTF.

The chain joins TRBV6-6 to TRBJ1-3; 9 bases fit TRBD1. Germline loops: CDR1 MNHNY, CDR2 SVGAGI (reference sequence). V dropped 5 bases and J dropped 2; count of bases not matched to a gene: 10. CDR3 size: 17 residues. In DNA form, the CDR3 reads TGTGCCAGCAGTCGCGGGGGACAGGGAACGACTGGAAACACCATATATTTT. This sequence encodes CASSRGGQGTTGNTIYF.